These 21 T cell receptor beta chains originate from one sample sequenced in a study of PD-1 blockade in classical Hodgkin lymphoma (dated by TCRdb to about 2020). The time point label on this specimen signifies: cycle 2 day 1 (C2D1) of nivolumab. All trial patients had relapsed after autologous stem cell transplantation, with cohorts A, B and C differing in prior brentuximab vedotin exposure. The library came from the immunoSEQ multiplex PCR assay. The table comes from immuneACCESS by way of TCRdb, which keeps in-frame sequences with V and J called. Part of the clones is missing from these tables; in studies checked, under half for an unresolved V gene and the rest for unknown reasons. The sample table holds 100,000 or so clones, of which around 89% were seen once. The ten largest clonotypes hold around 6.6% of the sample. Sequenced material: peripheral blood mononuclear cells (PBMCs), taken before the second cycle of nivolumab. These receptors were collected from a human donor with classical Hodgkin lymphoma.

The J gene is TRBJ2-1, the V gene TRBV10-1; 8 bases are shared with TRBD1. Germline V gene data show CDR1 as WNHNN and CDR2 as SYGVQD (reference sequence). CDR3 length: 16 residues. Trimming at V came to 4 bases and at J to 0 bases, leaving 5 bases not matched to a gene. CDR3 sequence reads: CASSVPGQDSYNEQFF. CDR3 bases: TGCGCCAGCAGTGTTCCGGGACAGGACTCCTACAATGAGCAGTTCTTC.

V usage is TRBV30 and J usage is TRBJ2-5; no firm D call. The CDR3 extends over 12 amino acids. V was clipped by 3 bases and J by 2 bases, with 7 bases between them. Germline CDR1 reads GTSNPN; CDR2 reads SVGIG (reference sequence). CDR3 sequence: CAWSFQQETQYF. The CDR3 nucleotides are TGTGCCTGGAGCTTTCAGCAAGAGACCCAGTACTTC.

This chain uses TRBV20-1 with TRBJ2-3; D uncertain. Germline lookup yields CDR1 DFQATT and CDR2 SNEGSKA (reference sequence). V gave up 3 bases and J gave up 1 base, with 2 bases separating them. The CDR3 is 11 residues long. CDR3 in amino acids: CSASGTDTQYF. CDR3 DNA: TGCAGTGCTAGTGGCACAGATACGCAGTATTTT.

This clone was seen only a few times. Distinct nucleotide sequences in the sample also encode this CDR3. The genes are TRBV30 and TRBJ2-7; D unresolved. CDR3 length equals 12 residues. Trimming left V 3 bases short and J 0 bases short, with 6 bases between. Germline V gene sequence: CDR1 GTSNPN, CDR2 SVGIG (reference sequence). The CDR3 here is CAWSRSSYEQYF. The DNA for the CDR3 is TGTGCCTGGAGCCGGAGCTCCTACGAGCAGTACTTC. The full variable domain, with the rest looked up from reference TRBV30 and TRBJ2-7, is SQTIHQWPATLVQPVGSPLSLECTVEGTSNPNLYWYRQAAGRGLQLLFYSVGIGQISSEVPQNLSASRPQDRQFILSSKKLLLSDSGFYLCAWSRSSYEQYFGPGTRLTVT.

Only one count was recorded for this clone. This chain joins TRBV30 and TRBJ1-1; possibly TRBD1 for D (5 bases). V was shortened by 4 bases and J by 0 bases, with 12 bases between the two germline ends. CDR3 length: 14 amino acids. The germline gives CDR1 GTSNPN, CDR2 SVGIG (reference sequence). The CDR3 sequence is CAWKVQGMNTEAFF. The CDR3 nucleotides are TGTGCCTGGAAAGTGCAGGGTATGAACACTGAAGCTTTCTTT.

The chain combines TRBV6-6 with TRBJ1-2; D is unresolved. Trimming removed 6 bases at V and 8 bases at J, with 13 bases between. This CDR3 has 12 residues. In germline, CDR1 is MNHNY, CDR2 SVGAGI (reference sequence). This CDR3 is CASSRRGGGYTF. The CDR3 region has the DNA TGTGCCAGCAGCCGCCGGGGTGGAGGCTACACCTTC.

The V gene is TRBV6-1, the J gene TRBJ1-1, with D uncertain. Per germline, CDR1 MNHNS and CDR2 SASEGT. Trimming took off 5 bases at V and 4 bases at J, with 5 bases between the two ends. There are 11 residues in the CDR3. The CDR3 loop is CASSRGTEAFF. The DNA for the CDR3 is TGTGCCAGCAGTCGGGGCACTGAAGCTTTCTTT.

The chain recombines TRBV4-1 with TRBJ2-7; 7 bases are shared with TRBD1. The CDR3 contains 14 residues. CDR1 is MGHRA and CDR2 is YSYEKL in the germline V gene. V shed 5 bases and J 0 bases; nucleotides not matched to a gene: 4. CDR3 loop: CASSEGAISYEQYF. The CDR3 nucleotides are TGCGCCAGCAGCGAGGGGGCCATCTCCTACGAGCAGTACTTC.

The rearrangement links TRBV10-2 to TRBJ2-7; D ambiguous. The ends were cut back, 0 bases at V and 2 bases at J, with 2 bases in the middle. Germline V lookup: CDR1 WSHSY, CDR2 SAAADI. The CDR3 is made up of 12 amino acids. CDR3 region: CASSESPYEQYF. CDR3 bases: TGCGCCAGCAGTGAGTCGCCCTACGAGCAGTACTTC.

This clone occurred once. This rearrangement joins TRBV7-2 to TRBJ2-2, with 10 bases aligning to TRBD2. Looked up from germline, CDR1 is SGHTA and CDR2 is FQGNSA. V lost 8 bases and J lost 6; bases outside the gene matches: 6. This CDR3 is 14 amino acids long. The CDR3 protein is CASRSGGPSGELFF. The DNA for the CDR3 is TGTGCCAGCCGTAGCGGGGGGCCATCCGGGGAGCTGTTTTTT.

In nucleotides, the CDR3 is TGTGCCAGCAGCTTTGCAGGGGGCCTGAACACTGAAGCTTTCTTT. It translates to CASSFAGGLNTEAFF. J is TRBJ1-1 and V is TRBV7-9, with 8 bases identical to TRBD1. This CDR3 spans 15 amino acids. V dropped 3 bases and J dropped 0; count of bases not matched to a gene: 3. Germline V gene lookup returns CDR1 SEHNR and CDR2 FQNEAQ (reference sequence).

The chain has TRBV7-2 and TRBJ1-5, with D tentatively TRBD1 (5 bases). The CDR3 consists of 15 residues. CDR1 is SGHTA and CDR2 is FQGNSA in the germline V gene. The V gene lost 5 bases and the J gene lost 3 bases, with 14 bases spanning the gap. The CDR3 DNA reads TGTGCCAGCAGCCTCTCCGGGGGGTCCAATCAGCCCCAGCATTTT. Translating it yields CASSLSGGSNQPQHF. The variable domain in full, completed from reference TRBV7-2 and TRBJ1-5, reads GAGVSQSPSNKVTEKGKDVELRCDPISGHTALYWYRQSLGQGLEFLIYFQGNSAPDKSGLPSDRFSAERTGGSVSTLTIQRTQQEDSAVYLCASSLSGGSNQPQHFGDGTRLSIL.

The count of this clone is one. The chain links TRBV30 to TRBJ2-5; no clear D gene. The CDR3 runs 13 residues. Per the germline V gene, CDR1 is GTSNPN and CDR2 is SVGIG (reference sequence). Trimming removed 0 bases from V and 0 bases from J, with 5 bases in between. As DNA, the CDR3 is TGTGCCTGGAGTGTGAACGACCAAGAGACCCAGTACTTC. Translating it yields CAWSVNDQETQYF. Filled out from reference TRBV30 and TRBJ2-5, the complete variable domain reads SQTIHQWPATLVQPVGSPLSLECTVEGTSNPNLYWYRQAAGRGLQLLFYSVGIGQISSEVPQNLSASRPQDRQFILSSKKLLLSDSGFYLCAWSVNDQETQYFGPGTRLLVL.

The chain is built from TRBV9 and TRBJ1-4; weak D call: TRBD1 (6 bases). V was shortened by 3 bases and J by 5 bases, with 14 bases between the two germline ends. CDR3 length: 15 amino acids. Germline V gene lookup returns CDR1 SGDLS and CDR2 YYNGEE. CDR3 residues: CASSDLSGGNEKLFF. In DNA, the CDR3 is TGTGCCAGCAGCGATCTCTCCGGGGGCAATGAAAAACTGTTTTTT.

This chain uses TRBV5-1 with TRBJ2-1, with a weak D call TRBD1 (5 bases). Trimming pared 0 bases from V and 8 bases from J, leaving 15 bases between. Germline loops: CDR1 SGHRS, CDR2 YFSETQ. The length of the CDR3 is 15 residues. CDR3 sequence: CASSLVQGRLDEQFF. CDR3 DNA sequence: TGCGCCAGCAGCTTGGTTCAGGGAAGGCTCGATGAGCAGTTCTTC.

V is TRBV5-4 and J is TRBJ1-3, with unresolved D. Germline V gene lookup returns CDR1 SGHNT and CDR2 YYREEE (reference sequence). V was cut by 0 bases and J by 4 bases, with 5 bases left in between. The CDR3 sequence is 13 residues long. CDR3 loop: CASSLEVGNTIYF. CDR3 in DNA: TGTGCCAGCAGCTTGGAGGTCGGAAACACCATATATTTT.

The genes are TRBV18 and TRBJ1-3; D might be TRBD1 (5 bases). V dropped 2 bases and J dropped 1 base, with 9 bases sitting between them. The germline V gene has CDR1 KGHSH and CDR2 LQKENI. The CDR3 runs to 15 residues. In DNA, the CDR3 is TGTGCCAGCTCACCAATTACAGGATCTGGAAACACCATATATTTT. This translates into CASSPITGSGNTIYF. Variable domain in full (rest from reference TRBV18 and TRBJ1-3): NAGVMQNPRHLVRRRGQEARLRCSPMKGHSHVYWYRQLPEEGLKFMVYLQKENIIDESGMPKERFSAEFPKEGPSILRIQQVVRGDSAAYFCASSPITGSGNTIYFGEGSWLTVV.

This chain joins TRBV9 and TRBJ2-5, with D tentatively TRBD2 (6 bases). With 4 bases removed from V and 1 base from J, the gap between germline ends came to 11 bases. Germline CDR1 SGDLS, CDR2 YYNGEE. The CDR3 has 14 residues. The chain's CDR3 is CASSLGGSQETQYF. The CDR3 DNA reads as TGTGCCAGCAGCCTAGGAGGGTCCCAAGAGACCCAGTACTTC. Variable domain in full (rest from reference TRBV9 and TRBJ2-5): DSGVTQTPKHLITATGQRVTLRCSPRSGDLSVYWYQQSLDQGLQFLIQYYNGEERAKGNILERFSAQQFPDLHSELNLSSLELGDSALYFCASSLGGSQETQYFGPGTRLLVL.

The rearrangement uses TRBV11-2 and TRBJ1-2; the match to TRBD1 covers 7 bases. The CDR3 has 15 amino acids. The germline V gene has CDR1 SGHAT and CDR2 FQNNGV. The trim removed 1 base at V and 2 bases at J, leaving 4 bases unmatched. In DNA, the CDR3 is TGTGCCAGCAGCTTAGTGGGGGGACAGAACTATGGCTACACCTTC. It codes for CASSLVGGQNYGYTF. Drawing the rest from reference TRBV11-2 and TRBJ1-2, the complete variable domain is EAGVAQSPRYKIIEKRQSVAFWCNPISGHATLYWYQQILGQGPKLLIQFQNNGVVDDSQLPKDRFSAERLKGVDSTLKIQPAKLEDSAVYLCASSLVGGQNYGYTFGSGTRLTVV.

This chain connects TRBV25-1 to TRBJ1-6; TRBD1 aligns across 7 bases. The CDR3 covers 17 residues. The V and J ends lost 4 bases and 0 bases, in that order; junction bases with no gene match: 6. Germline V CDR1 and CDR2: MGHDK, SYGVNS. This CDR3 reads CASSAQGGSSYNSPLHF. CDR3 in DNA: TGTGCCAGCAGTGCCCAGGGGGGAAGCTCCTATAATTCACCCCTCCACTTT.

V gene TRBV5-5 combines with J gene TRBJ1-1; D might be TRBD1 (5 bases). Germline V lookup: CDR1 SGHKS, CDR2 YYEKEE (reference sequence). The CDR3 consists of 14 residues. The V gene lost 0 bases and the J gene lost 7 bases, with 13 bases spanning the gap. The CDR3 is CASSLGAGLFEAFF. Written as DNA, the CDR3 is TGTGCCAGCAGCTTGGGCGCAGGGCTATTTGAAGCTTTCTTT.